A selection of T cell receptor beta chains follows, all from one sample in a study of T-cell memory formation after mild COVID-19. Each CDR3 protein gets one entry after TCRdb re-called the 5' RACE reads with MiXCR. Altogether 300,000 to 350,000 distinct CDR3 sequences are present, about an eighth being singletons, with the ten largest covering about 20%. The sample consisted of PBMCs or a T cell subset sorted from them (not recorded which). These receptors were collected from a man aged 18 to 30 who had mild COVID-19 (a few samples of this study predate the infection). Cell type and time point are not known. The CDR3 runs from the conserved cysteine through the conserved F or W. D genes are given only for firm matches. The size entry is marked missing in some rows and otherwise reads once, few, many or a size class.

V gene: TRBV7-2; J gene: TRBJ2-3; clone size: NA; D gene: TRBD2; CDR3 DNA: TGTGCCAGCAGCTTAGCAGAACTTAGCGGGGGTACCCAAGATACGCAGTATTTT; CDR3 protein: CASSLAELSGGTQDTQYF
V gene: TRBV6-1; J gene: TRBJ2-5; clone size: NA; D gene: NA; CDR3 DNA: TGTGCCAGCAGTGAACAGGGCAACCAAGAGACCCAGTACTTC; CDR3 protein: CASSEQGNQETQYF
V gene: TRBV5-6; J gene: TRBJ2-7; clone size: few; D gene: TRBD2; CDR3 DNA: TGTGCCAGCAGCTCAAGCGGGGGCTACGAGCAGTACTTC; CDR3 protein: CASSSSGGYEQYF
V gene: TRBV6-5; J gene: TRBJ2-2; clone size: few; D gene: TRBD1; CDR3 DNA: TGTGCCAGCAGTAGAACAGGGGATTCCACCGGGGAGCTGTTTTTT; CDR3 protein: CASSRTGDSTGELFF
V gene: TRBV5-4; J gene: TRBJ1-6; clone size: NA; D gene: TRBD1; CDR3 DNA: TGTGCCAGCAGCTTCGATCCAGGACAGGGGAATTCACCCCTCCACTTT; CDR3 protein: CASSFDPGQGNSPLHF
V gene: TRBV6-5; J gene: TRBJ2-3; clone size: many; D gene: TRBD2; CDR3 DNA: TGTGCCAGCAGCCGCGGGACTAGCGGGGGGCGCACAGATACGCAGTATTTT; CDR3 protein: CASSRGTSGGRTDTQYF
V gene: TRBV4-3; J gene: TRBJ2-1; clone size: many; D gene: TRBD2; CDR3 DNA: TGCGCCAGCAGCCAAGATGACTGGACTAGCGATGTCTATGAGCAGTTCTTC; CDR3 protein: CASSQDDWTSDVYEQFF
V gene: TRBV7-2; J gene: TRBJ2-7; clone size: NA; D gene: NA; CDR3 DNA: TGTGCCAGCAGCTTTCTGACAGATATCTACGAGCAGTACTTC; CDR3 protein: CASSFLTDIYEQYF
V gene: TRBV7-3; J gene: TRBJ2-2; clone size: NA; D gene: NA; CDR3 DNA: TGTGCCAGCAGCCCGACAGTGCCGAACACCGGGGAGCTGTTTTTT; CDR3 protein: CASSPTVPNTGELFF
V gene: TRBV20-1; J gene: TRBJ1-1; clone size: few; D gene: NA; CDR3 DNA: TGCAGTGCACCCGGGAGCTCGGAAGCTTTCTTT; CDR3 protein: CSAPGSSEAFF
V gene: TRBV7-3; J gene: TRBJ2-3; clone size: many; D gene: TRBD1; CDR3 DNA: TGTGCCAGCAGCTCGGGACAGGGATACACAGATACGCAGTATTTT; CDR3 protein: CASSSGQGYTDTQYF
V gene: TRBV11-2; J gene: TRBJ2-3; clone size: few; D gene: NA; CDR3 DNA: TGTGCCAGCAGCTTACGCCTTTCTGATACGCAGTATTTT; CDR3 protein: CASSLRLSDTQYF
V gene: TRBV4-3; J gene: TRBJ2-5; clone size: few; D gene: TRBD2; CDR3 DNA: TGCGCCAGCAGCCCTGACGGGGGGGGGCATCGAGAGACCCAGTACTTC; CDR3 protein: CASSPDGGGHRETQYF
V gene: TRBV14; J gene: TRBJ1-1; clone size: NA; D gene: NA; CDR3 DNA: TGTGCCAGCAGCCAAGATCCGGCGTCCACTGAAGCTTTCTTT; CDR3 protein: CASSQDPASTEAFF
V gene: TRBV18; J gene: TRBJ1-1; clone size: NA; D gene: NA; CDR3 DNA: TGTGCCAGCTCGTCCCCTCGGGGACCTGAAGCTTTCTTT; CDR3 protein: CASSSPRGPEAFF
V gene: TRBV12-3/TRBV12-4; J gene: TRBJ2-5; clone size: many; D gene: NA; CDR3 DNA: TGTGCCAGCAGTGCCCCGGGCTGGGGAGAGACCCAGTACTTC; CDR3 protein: CASSAPGWGETQYF
V gene: TRBV5-1; J gene: TRBJ2-5; clone size: few; D gene: NA; CDR3 DNA: TGCGCCAGCAGCTTGGGGACCACAATTCAAGAGACCCAGTACTTC; CDR3 protein: CASSLGTTIQETQYF
V gene: TRBV7-2; J gene: TRBJ2-7; clone size: once; D gene: TRBD2; CDR3 DNA: TGTGCCAGCAGCAAGGGGATCCTAGCGGTCTCCTACGAGCAGTACTTC; CDR3 protein: CASSKGILAVSYEQYF
V gene: TRBV7-8; J gene: TRBJ2-1; clone size: many; D gene: TRBD2; CDR3 DNA: TGTGCCAGCAGCCGTGGACTAGCGGGGATGTCTGAGCAGTTCTTC; CDR3 protein: CASSRGLAGMSEQFF
V gene: TRBV5-4; J gene: TRBJ2-5; clone size: NA; D gene: NA; CDR3 DNA: TGTGCCAGCAGCTCTTGGGGGAGTGCGACCCAGTACTTC; CDR3 protein: CASSSWGSATQYF
V gene: TRBV9; J gene: TRBJ2-5; clone size: few; D gene: NA; CDR3 DNA: TGTGCCAGCAGCGTAGTCCCCCGGGAGACCCAGTACTTC; CDR3 protein: CASSVVPRETQYF
V gene: TRBV5-1; J gene: TRBJ1-2; clone size: few; D gene: TRBD1; CDR3 DNA: TGCGCCAGCAGCCTCTCGGGACAGACTAACTATGGCTACACCTTC; CDR3 protein: CASSLSGQTNYGYTF
V gene: TRBV12-5; J gene: TRBJ2-7; clone size: NA; D gene: NA; CDR3 DNA: TGTGCTAGTGGTTTGAGGCAGGGGAGCTCCTACGAGCAGTACTTC; CDR3 protein: CASGLRQGSSYEQYF
V gene: TRBV20-1; J gene: TRBJ1-1; clone size: few; D gene: NA; CDR3 DNA: TGCAGTGCTAGAGGGCAGGCCACTGAAGCTTTCTTT; CDR3 protein: CSARGQATEAFF
V gene: TRBV12-3/TRBV12-4; J gene: TRBJ2-2; clone size: few; D gene: NA; CDR3 DNA: TGTGCCAGCAGTCCCAGGGACGTAGCCGATAGCGGGGAGCTGTTTTTT; CDR3 protein: CASSPRDVADSGELFF
V gene: TRBV25-1; J gene: TRBJ2-2; clone size: many; D gene: NA; CDR3 DNA: TGTGCCAGCGGTAGGGAACACACCGGGGAGCTGTTTTTT; CDR3 protein: CASGREHTGELFF
V gene: TRBV20-1; J gene: TRBJ1-5; clone size: few; D gene: NA; CDR3 DNA: TGCAGTGCTCTCGGGGGCCTTACCCCTTCCTATAGCAATCAGCCCCAGCATTTT; CDR3 protein: CSALGGLTPSYSNQPQHF
V gene: TRBV6-6; J gene: TRBJ1-1; clone size: NA; D gene: TRBD1; CDR3 DNA: TGTGCCAGCAGGGCGATGACAGGGGGGGACACTGAAGCTTTCTTT; CDR3 protein: CASRAMTGGDTEAFF
V gene: TRBV4-1; J gene: TRBJ1-1; clone size: few; D gene: NA; CDR3 DNA: TGCGCCAGCAGCCAAGTCGGGGCGGAAGCTTTCTTT; CDR3 protein: CASSQVGAEAFF
V gene: TRBV10-3; J gene: TRBJ2-5; clone size: NA; D gene: NA; CDR3 DNA: TGTGCCATCAGTGAGCAGGAACTACAAGAGACCCAGTACTTC; CDR3 protein: CAISEQELQETQYF
V gene: TRBV4-3; J gene: TRBJ2-7; clone size: NA; D gene: TRBD1; CDR3 DNA: TGCGCCAGCAGCCGGCGAGGGGGCCGTAGCGACGAGCAGTACTTC; CDR3 protein: CASSRRGGRSDEQYF
V gene: TRBV9; J gene: TRBJ2-3; clone size: NA; D gene: NA; CDR3 DNA: TGTGCCAGCAGCCTTTACGGACCCACGACAGATACGCAGTATTTT; CDR3 protein: CASSLYGPTTDTQYF
V gene: TRBV5-1; J gene: TRBJ2-4; clone size: NA; D gene: NA; CDR3 DNA: TGCGCCAGCAGCGCCCTTTTGGGGGCAGGAGAAATTCAGTACTTC; CDR3 protein: CASSALLGAGEIQYF
V gene: TRBV5-1; J gene: TRBJ2-1; clone size: NA; D gene: TRBD1; CDR3 DNA: TGCGCCAGCAGCTTGCAGGGACAGGGGATCTATGAGCAGTTCTTC; CDR3 protein: CASSLQGQGIYEQFF
V gene: TRBV6-6; J gene: TRBJ2-5; clone size: NA; D gene: NA; CDR3 DNA: TGTGCCAGCACCCACGGGAATGAAGAGACCCAGTACTTC; CDR3 protein: CASTHGNEETQYF
V gene: TRBV11-2; J gene: TRBJ2-1; clone size: few; D gene: NA; CDR3 DNA: TGTGCCAGCAGCTTAGTTGGTCGGGTCGGAAATGAGCAGTTCTTC; CDR3 protein: CASSLVGRVGNEQFF
V gene: TRBV4-1; J gene: TRBJ2-7; clone size: NA; D gene: NA; CDR3 DNA: TGCGCCAGCAGCCCCTACCTTGGGGCCTCATCCAACGAGCAGTACTTC; CDR3 protein: CASSPYLGASSNEQYF
V gene: TRBV11-3; J gene: TRBJ2-1; clone size: NA; D gene: NA; CDR3 DNA: TGTGCCAGCAGCCGCAGGGGGGAGGGCAATGAGCAGTTCTTC; CDR3 protein: CASSRRGEGNEQFF
V gene: TRBV7-3; J gene: TRBJ2-3; clone size: few; D gene: TRBD2; CDR3 DNA: TGTGCCAGCAGCTTCAGGCGGGGGGGCACAGATACGCAGTATTTT; CDR3 protein: CASSFRRGGTDTQYF
V gene: TRBV11-2; J gene: TRBJ2-5; clone size: NA; D gene: NA; CDR3 DNA: TGTGCCAGCAGCTTAGTGGCAGGGCCGGAGACCCAGTACTTC; CDR3 protein: CASSLVAGPETQYF